This TCR beta chain was recovered during a study of blood T cell repertoires in COVID-19. Across the whole study: The origin of the acute and convalescent COVID-19 samples was the United States, Italy and Spain.

The method was immunoSEQ multiplex PCR; TCRdb's version includes in-frame clones alone and lacks a portion of them. The data contain about 270,000 clones, 88% of them singletons. Germline CDR1 and CDR2: LNHDA and SQIVND (reference sequence). Trimming stripped 2 bases from V and 4 bases from J, with 12 bases between. The length of the CDR3 is 15 residues. The sample was PBMCs or T cells enriched from blood (not recorded which). The rearrangement uses TRBV19 and TRBJ1-5; D may be TRBD1 (5 bases). The TCR sequence derives from a woman in her 50s who had recovered from COVID-19. CDR3 sequence (DNA): TGTGCCAGTAGTATATTGGGGCGGGGAAATCAGCCCCAGCATTTT. Its translation: CASSILGRGNQPQHF.